One sample yielded the 18 T cell receptor beta chains listed below, sequenced in a study of T-cell reconstitution after alpha-beta-depleted transplantation in children. It was with unique molecular identifiers that the TCRbeta library was prepared. TCRdb passed the PCR reads through MiXCR, listing each CDR3 protein once. The sample comprises roughly 400,000 distinct CDR3 sequences, 43% of which are singletons, and 27% rests with the top ten. The sequences come from PBMCs, collected before TCRalphabeta/CD19-depleted stem cell transplant. The receptors stem from a girl aged 2 to 9 with aplastic anemia, due to receive a stem cell transplant.

This clonotype showed up just a few times. The rearrangement joins TRBV6-1 to TRBJ2-7, with D possibly matching TRBD1 (6 bases). Germline V gene data show CDR1 as MNHNS and CDR2 as SASEGT. This CDR3 comprises 13 residues. V lost 3 bases and J 4 bases, leaving 10 bases between the germline ends. CDR3 loop: CASSDQGWYEQYF. The CDR3, as DNA: TGTGCCAGCAGTGACCAGGGGTGGTACGAGCAGTACTTC.

Regarding this clonotype: A read error may explain this, as a much larger clone is one base away. The chain uses TRBV7-2 and TRBJ1-1, with D possibly TRBD1 on 6 matching bases. This CDR3 comprises 16 residues. V was trimmed by 5 bases and J by 0 bases, leaving 16 bases between them. Germline V lookup: CDR1 SGHTA, CDR2 FQGNSA. CDR3 amino acids: CASSEGQRSMNTEAFF. The CDR3 coding sequence is TGTGCCAGCAGCGAGGGACAAAGATCGATGAACACTGAAGCTTTCTTT.

On this clonotype itself: A read error may explain this, as a much larger clone is one base away. The DNA is left out, because the CDR3 cannot be placed on it with certainty; the CDR3 is given as TCRdb lists it. This chain links TRBV9 with TRBJ2-5. In germline, CDR1 is SGDLS, CDR2 YYNGEE. A total of 15 residues make up the CDR3, ends included. CDR3 sequence: CASSPFGNGEETQYF.

At least ten counts were recorded for this clonotype. CDR3 sequence (DNA): TGTGCCAGCAGGTTTTCGGGGGGCAATCAGCCCCAGCATTTT. It is translated as CASRFSGGNQPQHF. The rearrangement joins TRBV6-2 or TRBV6-3 to TRBJ1-5, with a weak D call TRBD1 (5 bases). Trimming left V 6 bases short and J 2 bases short, with 11 bases between. The germline gives CDR1 MNHEY, CDR2 SVGEGT. The CDR3 totals 14 residues.

The rearrangement joins TRBV5-1 to TRBJ2-1; possible D gene TRBD2, 5 bases. Trimming took 0 bases from V and 0 from J, leaving 10 bases between them. Germline V CDR1 and CDR2: SGHRS, YFSETQ. The CDR3 has 16 residues. The CDR3 nucleotides read TGCGCCAGCAGCTTGGCCACGGGGTACTCCTACAATGAGCAGTTCTTC. It encodes CASSLATGYSYNEQFF. The entire variable domain, with the rest obtained from reference TRBV5-1 and TRBJ2-1, is as follows: KAGVTQTPRYLIKTRGQQVTLSCSPISGHRSVSWYQQTPGQGLQFLFEYFSETQRNKGNFPGRFSGRQFSNSRSEMNVSTLELGDSALYLCASSLATGYSYNEQFFGPGTRLTVL.

The V and J genes are TRBV14 and TRBJ2-2, with D uncertain. Trimming took 5 bases from V and 5 from J, leaving 9 bases between them. This CDR3 has 13 residues. Germline lookup yields CDR1 SGHDN and CDR2 FVKESK. The CDR3 DNA reads as TGTGCCAGCAGCGGCAGCGCTACCGGGGAGCTGTTTTTT. It specifies CASSGSATGELFF.

This clonotype was seen at least ten times. V usage is TRBV5-1 and J usage is TRBJ2-3; D unclear. V dropped 1 base and J dropped 5 bases, with 5 bases sitting between them. CDR1 is SGHRS, CDR2 YFSETQ, per germline. The CDR3 runs 12 residues. CDR3 nucleotide sequence: TGCGCCAGCAGCTTGTCTCGAGATACGCAGTATTTT. It is translated as CASSLSRDTQYF.

At least ten counts were recorded for this clonotype. The rearrangement joins TRBV3-1 to TRBJ2-7; a weak D match, TRBD1 (6 bases). V was cut by 4 bases and J by 3 bases, with 16 bases left in between. CDR3 length: 15 residues. Germline loops: CDR1 LGHDT, CDR2 YNNKEL (reference sequence). CDR3 loop: CASSPRDKQGYEQYF. Here the CDR3 DNA reads TGTGCCAGCAGCCCCCGGGACAAACAAGGCTACGAGCAGTACTTC.

The rearrangement joins TRBV5-1 to TRBJ2-7, with 11 bases lining up with TRBD1. The CDR3 is 16 residues long. Germline V gene data show CDR1 as SGHRS and CDR2 as YFSETQ. J was trimmed by 4 bases and V by 1 base; bases with no gene match: 7. The CDR3 sequence: CASSLNSGQGAYEQYF. Here the CDR3 DNA reads TGCGCCAGCAGCTTGAATTCAGGACAGGGGGCTTACGAGCAGTACTTC.

The CDR3 region is CASSPWAMNTEAFF. Written as DNA, the CDR3 is TGTGCCAGCAGTCCGTGGGCGATGAACACTGAAGCTTTCTTT. This chain uses TRBV7-9 with TRBJ1-1; D gene unclear. Trimming stripped 6 bases from V and 0 bases from J, with 11 bases between. Germline V gene sequence: CDR1 SEHNR, CDR2 FQNEAQ (reference sequence). The length of the CDR3 is 14 residues.

The gene calls are TRBV7-2 and TRBJ2-6; no definite D call. Trimming cost V 5 bases and J 1 base, with 9 bases left between them. This CDR3 has 15 amino acids. Germline V gene data show CDR1 as SGHTA and CDR2 as FQGNSA. The CDR3 nucleotides read TGTGCCAGCAGCCCCCGTAGATCTGGGGCCAACGTCCTGACTTTC. As protein: CASSPRRSGANVLTF.

This clonotype came up many times. The rearrangement joins TRBV7-2 to TRBJ2-4, with a weak D call TRBD2 (6 bases). V gave up 1 base and J gave up 8 bases, with 9 bases separating them. The CDR3 length is 13 residues. The germline CDR1 and CDR2 sequences are SGHTA and FQGNSA. This CDR3 reads CASSLGGLDIQYF. The DNA of the CDR3 is TGTGCCAGCAGCTTAGGGGGACTGGACATTCAGTACTTC.

The J gene is TRBJ2-7, the V gene TRBV5-1, with D possibly TRBD1 on 5 matching bases. This CDR3 contains 14 residues. V gave up 0 bases and J gave up 2 bases, with 9 bases separating them. Germline V gives CDR1 SGHRS, CDR2 YFSETQ. The CDR3 loop is CASSLDRMTYEQYF. The CDR3 DNA follows: TGCGCCAGCAGCTTGGACAGGATGACCTACGAGCAGTACTTC.

The V gene is TRBV6-5, the J gene TRBJ1-5; D is undetermined. Germline values: CDR1 MNHEY, CDR2 SVGAGI. Deletions cut 5 bases from V and 7 bases from J, with 18 bases between. The CDR3 runs to 15 residues. CDR3 DNA: TGTGCCAGCAGTCCGACAAGGGTACTTAACCAGCCCCAGCATTTT. Translating it yields CASSPTRVLNQPQHF.

The chain has TRBV28 and TRBJ1-1, with D unresolved. The CDR3 consists of 17 residues. The V end lost 7 bases, the J end lost 0 bases, and 21 bases lay between the germline ends. Germline CDR1 is MDHEN and CDR2 is SYDVKM. In nucleotides, the CDR3 is TGTGCCAGCACCTTCTTGGGGAGAGGGAGACTGAACACTGAAGCTTTCTTT. This encodes CASTFLGRGRLNTEAFF. Filled out from reference TRBV28 and TRBJ1-1, the complete variable domain reads DVKVTQSSRYLVKRTGEKVFLECVQDMDHENMFWYRQDPGLGLRLIYFSYDVKMKEKGDIPEGYSVSREKKERFSLILESASTNQTSMYLCASTFLGRGRLNTEAFFGQGTRLTVV.

The CDR3, as DNA: TGCAGTGCTAGAGCCCGATCGAATGAGCAGTTCTTC. This codes for CSARARSNEQFF. V and J are TRBV20-1 and TRBJ2-1, with unresolved D. V was cut by 1 base and J by 7 bases, with 8 bases left in between. Germline CDR1 DFQATT, CDR2 SNEGSKA (reference sequence). CDR3 length: 12 amino acids.

The chain is built from TRBV12-3 or TRBV12-4 and TRBJ1-3; D is unresolved. The CDR3 covers 14 residues. V was clipped by 3 bases and J by 4 bases, with 10 bases between them. The CDR3 spells CASSFFTSGNTIYF. In DNA, the CDR3 is TGTGCCAGCAGTTTCTTCACGTCGGGAAACACCATATATTTT.

The gene calls are TRBV12-3 or TRBV12-4 and TRBJ1-2; TRBD1 matches 10 bases. V dropped 5 bases and J dropped 7; count of bases not matched to a gene: 7. This CDR3 is 14 amino acids long. The CDR3 bases are TGTGCCAGCAGTCGGACAGGGGGGGCGGGTGGCTACACCTTC. Amino acid sequence: CASSRTGGAGGYTF.